Here is one T cell receptor (beta chain) with its context. Antigen unknown. The sample contains more than one DNA sequence encoding this CDR3. The data were taken from a study of graft-versus-host responses after intestinal transplantation. On the study more broadly: Among the recipients, transplants were multivisceral, liver-intestinal, or isolated intestinal. Study results and limitations: GvH clones occurred in recipient marrow; some first appeared in ileum or blood. The highest levels of circulating GvH clones went along with early declines in HvG clones after transplant. Where graft-donor T cell macrochimerism was present, patients had high graft-versus-host to host-versus-graft clonal ratios in allografts.

Germline V gene lookup returns CDR1 MDHEN and CDR2 SYDVKM. V dropped 6 bases and J dropped 1; count of bases not matched to a gene: 4. This CDR3 is built from 14 residues. Sequencing was performed with immunoSEQ multiplex PCR; in TCRdb, only in-frame clones are kept and a portion is missing. The top ten hold 2.5% to 3.5% of the sample, which has about 120,000 clones, approximately 95% seen once. The chain has TRBV28 and TRBJ2-7; 9 bases are shared with TRBD1. The TCR sequence derives from a human donor who received an intestinal transplant. Sequenced here: unstimulated CD8+ T cells sorted from spleen or lymph node cells, sampled before intestinal transplant. CDR3 coding DNA: TGTGCCAGCAGCTCCGGGACAGGGTCCTACGAGCAGTACTTC. This encodes CASSSGTGSYEQYF.